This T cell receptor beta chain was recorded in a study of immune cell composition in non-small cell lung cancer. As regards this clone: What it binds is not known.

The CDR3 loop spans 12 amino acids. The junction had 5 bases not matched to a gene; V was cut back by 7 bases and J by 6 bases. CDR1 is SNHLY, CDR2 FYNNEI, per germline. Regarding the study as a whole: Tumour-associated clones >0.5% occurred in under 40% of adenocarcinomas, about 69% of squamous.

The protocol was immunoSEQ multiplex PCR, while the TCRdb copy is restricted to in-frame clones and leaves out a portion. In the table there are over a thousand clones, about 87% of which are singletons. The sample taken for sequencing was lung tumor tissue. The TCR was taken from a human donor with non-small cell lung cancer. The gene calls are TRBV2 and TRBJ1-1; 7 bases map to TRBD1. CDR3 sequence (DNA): TGTGCCAGCACCATGACAGGGCCTGAAGCTTTCTTT. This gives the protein CASTMTGPEAFF.